This TCR beta chain emerged from a study of HIV-infected patients and healthy controls. Study details: All patients had undetectable virus after a further year of therapy, about 65% of the 16 by the second bleed.

As for this clonotype: Its target is not known.

Whole blood was used without fractionation, so all unsorted peripheral T cells were included. About 480 ng RNA was reverse transcribed with alpha and beta constant-region primers. Separate chain-specific third strand synthesis with multiplexing indices produced the alpha and beta libraries. TCRdb itself ran the 5' RACE reads through MiXCR, one entry per CDR3 protein. The sample holds several thousand distinct CDR3 sequences, roughly 10% seen once. Study-level findings and limits: Compared with untreated HIV+ repertoires, healthy controls showed roughly threefold more distinct CDR3s and higher Shannon diversity.

The CDR3 runs to 16 residues. V was clipped by 1 base and J by 0 bases; unmatched bases: 3. Germline CDR1 and CDR2: SGHAT and FQNNGV. The source is an adult with HIV infection. The sample was blood, taken before antiretroviral therapy. The chain joins TRBV11-2 to TRBJ2-3, with TRBD2 matching 8 bases. Here the CDR3 reads CASSLVASGSTDTQYF. The DNA for the CDR3 is TGTGCCAGCAGCTTAGTGGCTAGCGGGAGCACAGATACGCAGTATTTT.